This TCR beta chain was captured by sequencing in a study of chemoradiotherapy in HPV16-positive cancers. As for the study in general: Functional T-cell assays on a couple of HPV16-positive patients' cells defined candidate HPV-specific clones and common TCR motifs.

The CDR3 consists of 14 residues. The V gene end was trimmed by 7 bases and the J gene end by 6 bases; junction bases not matched to a gene: 7. Germline V CDR1 and CDR2: SGHAT, FQNNGV. Measured with immunoSEQ multiplex PCR; TCRdb has only the in-frame clones, and not every one. The sample yields roughly 13,000 clones, around 70% seen once. As to this clone: Its target is unknown.

Regarding the study as a whole: HPV-specific T cells were functionally defined from only two HPV16-positive patients.

This chain connects TRBV11-2 to TRBJ2-3, with TRBD1 matching 10 bases. Sampling was carried out from a patient who underwent chemoradiotherapy. The TCR sequence derives from a human donor with HPV-associated anogenital cancer. CDR3 loop: CASTKDRGADTQYF. The CDR3 DNA reads as TGTGCCAGCACCAAGGACAGGGGGGCGGATACGCAGTATTTT. Full variable domain (missing parts from reference TRBV11-2 and TRBJ2-3): EAGVAQSPRYKIIEKRQSVAFWCNPISGHATLYWYQQILGQGPKLLIQFQNNGVVDDSQLPKDRFSAERLKGVDSTLKIQPAKLEDSAVYLCASTKDRGADTQYFGPGTRLTVL.